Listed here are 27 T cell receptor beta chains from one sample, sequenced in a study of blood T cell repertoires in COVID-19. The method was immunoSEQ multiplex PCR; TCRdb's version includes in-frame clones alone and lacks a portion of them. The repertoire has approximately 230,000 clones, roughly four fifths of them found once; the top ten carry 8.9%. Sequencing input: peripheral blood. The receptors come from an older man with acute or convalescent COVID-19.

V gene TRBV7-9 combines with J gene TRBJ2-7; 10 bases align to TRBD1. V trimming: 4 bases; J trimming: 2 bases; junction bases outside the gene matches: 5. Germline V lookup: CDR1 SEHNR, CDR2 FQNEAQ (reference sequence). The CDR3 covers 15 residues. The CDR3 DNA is TGTGCCAGCAGCTATACGGGACAGGGGACCTACGAGCAGTACTTC. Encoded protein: CASSYTGQGTYEQYF.

The CDR3 nucleotides read TGTGCCAGCAGCACGAGGACAGGGCACTCCTACAATGAGCAGTTCTTC. It specifies CASSTRTGHSYNEQFF. The chain couples TRBV9 to TRBJ2-1, with 8 nucleotides matching TRBD1. Germline values: CDR1 SGDLS, CDR2 YYNGEE. J lost 0 bases, V lost 4 bases, and 6 bases had no gene match. This CDR3 comprises 16 residues. Full variable domain (missing parts from reference TRBV9 and TRBJ2-1): DSGVTQTPKHLITATGQRVTLRCSPRSGDLSVYWYQQSLDQGLQFLIQYYNGEERAKGNILERFSAQQFPDLHSELNLSSLELGDSALYFCASSTRTGHSYNEQFFGPGTRLTVL.

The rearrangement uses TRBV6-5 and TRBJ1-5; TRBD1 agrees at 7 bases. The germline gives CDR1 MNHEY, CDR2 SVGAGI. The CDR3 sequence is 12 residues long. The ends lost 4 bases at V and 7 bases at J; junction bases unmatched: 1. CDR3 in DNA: TGTGCCAGCAGTTCAGGGGGACAGCCCCAGCATTTT. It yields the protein CASSSGGQPQHF.

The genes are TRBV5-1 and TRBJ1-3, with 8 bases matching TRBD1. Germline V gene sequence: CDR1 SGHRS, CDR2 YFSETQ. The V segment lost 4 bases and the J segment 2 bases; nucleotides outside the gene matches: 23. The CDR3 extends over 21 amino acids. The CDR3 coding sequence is TGCGCCAGCAGCCCCATCTTTATGAATACGTGGACAGGGCTAGCTGGAAACACCATATATTTT. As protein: CASSPIFMNTWTGLAGNTIYF.

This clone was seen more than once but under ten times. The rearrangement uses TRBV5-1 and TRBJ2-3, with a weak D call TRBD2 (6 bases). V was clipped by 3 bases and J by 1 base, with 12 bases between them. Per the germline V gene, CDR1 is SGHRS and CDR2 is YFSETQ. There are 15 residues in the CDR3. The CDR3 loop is CASSSGTVGTDTQYF. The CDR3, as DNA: TGCGCCAGCAGCTCCGGGACTGTGGGCACAGATACGCAGTATTTT.

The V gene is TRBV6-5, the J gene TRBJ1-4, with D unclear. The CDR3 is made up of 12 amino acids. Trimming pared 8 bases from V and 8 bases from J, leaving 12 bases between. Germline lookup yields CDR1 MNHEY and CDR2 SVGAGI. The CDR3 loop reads CASRLRGEKLFF. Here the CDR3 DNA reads TGTGCCAGCCGACTGAGAGGGGAAAAACTGTTTTTT.

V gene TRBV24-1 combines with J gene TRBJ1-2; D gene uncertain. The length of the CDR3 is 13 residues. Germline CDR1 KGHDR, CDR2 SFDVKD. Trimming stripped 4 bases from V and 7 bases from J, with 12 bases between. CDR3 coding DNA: TGTGCCACCAGTGAGGCCCTCGGAGTTGGCTACACCTTC. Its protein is CATSEALGVGYTF.

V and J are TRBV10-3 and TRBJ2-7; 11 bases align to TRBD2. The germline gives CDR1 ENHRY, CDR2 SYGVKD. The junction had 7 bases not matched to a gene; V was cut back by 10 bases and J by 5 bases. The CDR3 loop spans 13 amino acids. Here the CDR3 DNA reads TGTGCCACCGGTAGCGGGAGGGGGGACGAGCAGTACTTC. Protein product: CATGSGRGDEQYF.

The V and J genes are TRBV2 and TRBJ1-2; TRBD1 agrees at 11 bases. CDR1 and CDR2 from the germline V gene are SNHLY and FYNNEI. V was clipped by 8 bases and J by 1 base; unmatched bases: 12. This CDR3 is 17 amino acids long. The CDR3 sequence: CASSSRDRGSINYGYTF. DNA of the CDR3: TGTGCCAGCTCCAGCCGGGACAGGGGGTCAATTAACTATGGCTACACCTTC.

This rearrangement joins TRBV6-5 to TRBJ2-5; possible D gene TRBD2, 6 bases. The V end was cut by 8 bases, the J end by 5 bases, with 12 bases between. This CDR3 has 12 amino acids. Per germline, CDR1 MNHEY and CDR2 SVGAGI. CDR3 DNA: TGTGCCAGCCGGAGGGCCGGGGAGACCCAGTACTTC. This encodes CASRRAGETQYF.

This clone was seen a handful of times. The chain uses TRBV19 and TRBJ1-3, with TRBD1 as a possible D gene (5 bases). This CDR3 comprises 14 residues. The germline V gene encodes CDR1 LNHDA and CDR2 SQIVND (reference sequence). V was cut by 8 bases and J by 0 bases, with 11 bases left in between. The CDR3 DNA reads TGTGCCAGTCGACAGTTCTACTCTGGAAACACCATATATTTT. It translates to CASRQFYSGNTIYF.

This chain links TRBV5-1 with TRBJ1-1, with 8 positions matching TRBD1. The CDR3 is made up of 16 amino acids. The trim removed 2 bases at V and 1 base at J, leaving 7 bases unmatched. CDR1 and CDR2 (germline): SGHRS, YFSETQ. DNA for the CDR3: TGCGCCAGCAGCTTAACTCAGGGGGCGAGGAACACTGAAGCTTTCTTT. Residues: CASSLTQGARNTEAFF.

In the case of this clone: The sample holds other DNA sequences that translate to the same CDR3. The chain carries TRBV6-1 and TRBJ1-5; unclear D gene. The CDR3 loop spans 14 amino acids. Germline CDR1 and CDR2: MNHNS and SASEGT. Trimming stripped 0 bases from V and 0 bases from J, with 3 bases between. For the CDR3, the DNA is TGTGCCAGCAGTGAAGCCTATAGCAATCAGCCCCAGCATTTT. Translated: CASSEAYSNQPQHF.

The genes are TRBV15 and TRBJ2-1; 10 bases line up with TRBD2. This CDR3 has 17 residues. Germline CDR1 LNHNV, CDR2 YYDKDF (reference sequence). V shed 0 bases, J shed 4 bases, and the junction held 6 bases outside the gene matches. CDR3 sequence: CATSRDLGTSAYNEQFF. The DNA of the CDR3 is TGTGCCACCAGCAGAGATTTAGGGACTAGCGCGTACAATGAGCAGTTCTTC.

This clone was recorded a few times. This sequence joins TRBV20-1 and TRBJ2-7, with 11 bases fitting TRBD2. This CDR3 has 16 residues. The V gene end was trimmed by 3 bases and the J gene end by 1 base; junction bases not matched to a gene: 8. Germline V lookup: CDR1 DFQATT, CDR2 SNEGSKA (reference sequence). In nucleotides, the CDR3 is TGCAGTGCTAGTGGCCTAGCGGGGGGAAGTTCCTACGAGCAGTACTTC. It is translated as CSASGLAGGSSYEQYF.

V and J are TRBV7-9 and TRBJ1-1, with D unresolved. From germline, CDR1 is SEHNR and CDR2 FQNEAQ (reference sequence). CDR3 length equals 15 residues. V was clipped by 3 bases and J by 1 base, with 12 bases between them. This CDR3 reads CASSFGGIENTEAFF. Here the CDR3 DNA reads TGTGCCAGCAGCTTCGGAGGTATTGAGAACACTGAAGCTTTCTTT.

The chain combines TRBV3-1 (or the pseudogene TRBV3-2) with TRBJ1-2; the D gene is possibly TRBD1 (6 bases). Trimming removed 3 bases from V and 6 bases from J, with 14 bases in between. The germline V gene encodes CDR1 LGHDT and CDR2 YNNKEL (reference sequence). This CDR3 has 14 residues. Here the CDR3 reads CASSQMGAIHGYTF. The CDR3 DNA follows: TGTGCCAGCAGCCAGATGGGGGCTATCCATGGCTACACCTTC.

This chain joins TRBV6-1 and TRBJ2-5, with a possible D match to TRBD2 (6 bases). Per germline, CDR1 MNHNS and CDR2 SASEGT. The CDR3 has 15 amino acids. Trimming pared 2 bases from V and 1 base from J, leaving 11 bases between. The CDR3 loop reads CASSESPGVQETQYF. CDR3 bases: TGTGCCAGCAGTGAATCCCCGGGAGTCCAAGAGACCCAGTACTTC.

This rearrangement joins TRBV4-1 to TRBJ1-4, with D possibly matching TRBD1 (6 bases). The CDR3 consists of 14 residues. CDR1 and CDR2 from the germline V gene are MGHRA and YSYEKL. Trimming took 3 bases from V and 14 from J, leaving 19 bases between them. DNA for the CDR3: TGCGCCAGCAGCCAGGGACCGGACAGTTCGATTCTGTTTTTT. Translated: CASSQGPDSSILFF.

CDR3 DNA: TGTGCCAGCAGTTTAGGACAGGGGTCTAATTCACCCCTCCACTTT. Translation: CASSLGQGSNSPLHF. The chain links TRBV28 to TRBJ1-6; 9 positions agree with TRBD1. Germline values: CDR1 MDHEN, CDR2 SYDVKM. V shed 2 bases and J 6 bases; nucleotides not matched to a gene: 2. This CDR3 region has 15 residues. Full variable domain (missing parts from reference TRBV28 and TRBJ1-6): DVKVTQSSRYLVKRTGEKVFLECVQDMDHENMFWYRQDPGLGLRLIYFSYDVKMKEKGDIPEGYSVSREKKERFSLILESASTNQTSMYLCASSLGQGSNSPLHFGNGTRLTVT.

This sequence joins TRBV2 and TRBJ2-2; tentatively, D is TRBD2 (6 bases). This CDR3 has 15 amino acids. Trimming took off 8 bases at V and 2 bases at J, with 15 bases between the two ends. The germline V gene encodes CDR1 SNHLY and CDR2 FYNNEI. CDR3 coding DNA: TGTGCCAGCCGCCGGGGGACTGAAAACACCGGGGAGCTGTTTTTT. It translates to CASRRGTENTGELFF.

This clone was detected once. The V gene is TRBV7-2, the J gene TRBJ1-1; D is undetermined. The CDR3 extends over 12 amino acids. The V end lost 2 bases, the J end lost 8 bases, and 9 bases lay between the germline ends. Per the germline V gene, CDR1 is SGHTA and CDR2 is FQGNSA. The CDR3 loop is CASSLQRWEAFF. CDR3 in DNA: TGTGCCAGCAGCTTACAACGGTGGGAAGCTTTCTTT.

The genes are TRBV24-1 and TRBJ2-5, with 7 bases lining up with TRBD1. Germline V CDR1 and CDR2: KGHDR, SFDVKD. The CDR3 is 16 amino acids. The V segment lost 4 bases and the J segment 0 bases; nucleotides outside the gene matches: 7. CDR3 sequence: CATSDRDRTYQETQYF. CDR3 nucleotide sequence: TGTGCCACCAGTGACCGGGACAGAACGTACCAAGAGACCCAGTACTTC.

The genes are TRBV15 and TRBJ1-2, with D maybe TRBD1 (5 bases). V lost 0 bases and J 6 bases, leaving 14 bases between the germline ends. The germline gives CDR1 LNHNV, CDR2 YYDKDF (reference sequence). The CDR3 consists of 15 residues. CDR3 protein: CATSRDGRDWDGYTF. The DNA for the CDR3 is TGTGCCACCAGCAGAGATGGCAGGGATTGGGATGGCTACACCTTC. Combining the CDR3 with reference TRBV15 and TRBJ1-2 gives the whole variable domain DAMVIQNPRYQVTQFGKPVTLSCSQTLNHNVMYWYQQKSSQAPKLLFHYYDKDFNNEADTPDNFQSRRPNTSFCFLDIRSPGLGDTAMYLCATSRDGRDWDGYTFGSGTRLTVV.

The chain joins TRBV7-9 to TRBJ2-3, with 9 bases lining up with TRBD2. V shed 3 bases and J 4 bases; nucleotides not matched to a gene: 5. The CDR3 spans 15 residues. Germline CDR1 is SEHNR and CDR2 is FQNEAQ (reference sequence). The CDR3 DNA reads TGTGCCAGCAGCTTGAGCGGGGGGCTCTCAGATACGCAGTATTTT. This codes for CASSLSGGLSDTQYF. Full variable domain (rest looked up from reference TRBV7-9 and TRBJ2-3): DTGVSQNPRHKITKRGQNVTFRCDPISEHNRLYWYRQTLGQGPEFLTYFQNEAQLEKSRLLSDRFSAERPKGSFSTLEIQRTEQGDSAMYLCASSLSGGLSDTQYFGPGTRLTVL.

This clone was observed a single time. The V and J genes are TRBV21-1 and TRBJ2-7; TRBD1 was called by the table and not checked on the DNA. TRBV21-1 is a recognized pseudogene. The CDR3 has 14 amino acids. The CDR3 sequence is CASPPGQRKDEQYF. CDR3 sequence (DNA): TGTGCCAGCCCGCCGGGACAGAGGAAAGACGAGCAGTACTTC.

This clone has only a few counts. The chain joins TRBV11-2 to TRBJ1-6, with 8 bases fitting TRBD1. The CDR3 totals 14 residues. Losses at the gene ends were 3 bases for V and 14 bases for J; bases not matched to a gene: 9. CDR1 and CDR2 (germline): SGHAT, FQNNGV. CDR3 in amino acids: CASSFRFGDRSLHF. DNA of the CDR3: TGTGCCAGCAGCTTTCGATTCGGGGACAGGTCCCTCCACTTT.